This T cell receptor beta chain was captured in a study of blood T cells in healthy people across ages. This clonotype has just a few counts. The CDR3 contains 17 residues. V was clipped by 4 bases and J by 1 base, with 19 bases between them. Per the germline V gene, CDR1 is SEHNR and CDR2 is FQNEAQ (reference sequence). For the second PCR, which ran for about 7 to 12 cycles, a sample-barcoded 5' primer and a J-beta primer mix were used. TCRdb re-called the 5' RACE reads with MiXCR, one entry per CDR3 protein. The data hold around 1.5 million distinct CDR3 sequences, with roughly 60% observed a single time.

The chain is built from TRBV7-9 and TRBJ1-1, with D perhaps matching TRBD1 (5 bases). The sequencing sample was made of blood. The source is a young man in good health. CDR3 in DNA: TGTGCCAGCAGCTCGCCCGAGGGACCTTATAAGAACACTGAAGCTTTCTTT. It codes for CASSSPEGPYKNTEAFF. Full variable domain (rest looked up from reference TRBV7-9 and TRBJ1-1): DTGVSQNPRHKITKRGQNVTFRCDPISEHNRLYWYRQTLGQGPEFLTYFQNEAQLEKSRLLSDRFSAERPKGSFSTLEIQRTEQGDSAMYLCASSSPEGPYKNTEAFFGQGTRLTVV.